Listed below are T cell receptor beta chains from one sample, sequenced in a study of spatial heterogeneity in lung cancer. TCRdb called the 5' RACE reads again in MiXCR, with one record for every CDR3 protein. The data contain about 5,100 distinct CDR3 sequences, roughly 24% of them singletons. The sequencing used PBMCs, collected at surgery. Receptors were obtained from a male donor with early-stage non-small cell lung cancer. The CDR3 runs from the conserved cysteine through the conserved F or W. Fields, in order: clone size, V gene, CDR3 length, J gene, D gene, CDR3 DNA, CDR3 protein. The D gene is left open where the match is weak. Clone size is not always given. Where it is, it says once, few, many or a class for expanded clones.

-	TRBV30	13	TRBJ1-4	TRBD1	TGTGCCTGGAGGGACAGGGGGAAGGAAAAACTGTTTTTT	CAWRDRGKEKLFF
few	TRBV28	14	TRBJ2-6	-	TGTGCCAGCAGTCCTAACTCTGGGGCCAACGTCCTGACTTTC	CASSPNSGANVLTF
-	TRBV2	14	TRBJ1-1	TRBD1	TGTGCCAGTCCGCCGGGACAGGGATGGACTGAAGCTTTCTTT	CASPPGQGWTEAFF
medium-sized	TRBV7-9	17	TRBJ2-4	TRBD1	TGTGCCAGCAGCTTAGGTGTCGGGACAGCGGTGAAAAACATTCAGTACTTC	CASSLGVGTAVKNIQYF
-	TRBV20-1	13	TRBJ1-5	-	TGCAGTGCCCAGCCACAGTTAAATCAGCCCCAGCATTTT	CSAQPQLNQPQHF
medium-sized	TRBV12-3/TRBV12-4	15	TRBJ2-5	-	TGTGCCAGCAGTTTGGGGAGCGGAAGAGAAGAGACCCAGTACTTC	CASSLGSGREETQYF
large	TRBV6-2/TRBV6-3	13	TRBJ2-1	-	TGTGCCAGCAGTTACGGGGGCTACAATGAGCAGTTCTTC	CASSYGGYNEQFF
medium-sized	TRBV14	13	TRBJ2-4	-	TGTGCCAGCAGCCAAGATCACGACATATTGAGGTACTTC	CASSQDHDILRYF
medium-sized	TRBV20-1	17	TRBJ2-6	-	TGCAGTGCTAGAGATCTGGGGGCGAGCCCTGGGGCCAACGTCCTGACTTTC	CSARDLGASPGANVLTF
-	TRBV7-8	13	TRBJ2-3	-	TGTGCCAGCAGCTTGTCGGGTGCAGATACGCAGTATTTT	CASSLSGADTQYF
few	TRBV20-1	14	TRBJ2-2	-	TGCAGTGCTAGAGATCTAATGGTCACCGGGGAGCTGTTTTTT	CSARDLMVTGELFF
medium-sized	TRBV20-1	14	TRBJ2-5	-	TGCAGTGCTAGAGGAGCAAATTTCCAAGAGACCCAGTACTTC	CSARGANFQETQYF
medium-sized	TRBV12-3/TRBV12-4	14	TRBJ2-3	TRBD1	TGTGCCACCTCCCAGGGGGCTGTCACAGATACGCAGTATTTT	CATSQGAVTDTQYF
-	TRBV6-5	13	TRBJ1-6	-	TGTGCCAGCAGTTACCAACCGGACTCACCCCTCCACTTT	CASSYQPDSPLHF
medium-sized	TRBV7-2	16	TRBJ2-3	TRBD2	TGTGCCAGCAGCTTATTTAGCGGGAGTGGGACAGATACGCAGTATTTT	CASSLFSGSGTDTQYF
few	TRBV7-2	16	TRBJ2-7	TRBD2	TGTGCCAGCAGCGAATCGACTAGCGGGGGATCCTACGAGCAGTACTTC	CASSESTSGGSYEQYF
medium-sized	TRBV11-1	12	TRBJ2-7	-	TGTGCCAGCAGCTTAGGCACCTACGAGCAGTACTTC	CASSLGTYEQYF
-	TRBV29-1	10	TRBJ2-3	-	TGCAGCGTTGATACGGATACGCAGTATTTT	CSVDTDTQYF
-	TRBV28	11	TRBJ1-2	-	TGTGCCAGCGCCCCTAACTATGGCTACACCTTC	CASAPNYGYTF
medium-sized	TRBV11-2	15	TRBJ2-1	TRBD2	TGTGCCAGCAACACCCAGGCTAGCGGAGACAATGAGCAGTTCTTC	CASNTQASGDNEQFF
few	TRBV28	14	TRBJ2-5	-	TGTGCCAGCAGTCCCTGGACGGATTCGAAGACCCAGTACTTC	CASSPWTDSKTQYF
medium-sized	TRBV27	15	TRBJ2-3	TRBD2	TGTGCCAGCAGTTTTATCTTGGGGAGGGGAGATACGCAGTATTTT	CASSFILGRGDTQYF
medium-sized	TRBV11-2	17	TRBJ2-6	-	TGTGCCAGCAGTCGGACGGGGTATAGCTCTGGGGCCAACGTCCTGACTTTC	CASSRTGYSSGANVLTF
-	TRBV12-3/TRBV12-4	15	TRBJ1-5	-	TGTGCCAGCGTACTAGGGGTTGTAGGGAATCAGCCCCAGCATTTT	CASVLGVVGNQPQHF
medium-sized	TRBV7-9	15	TRBJ2-2	-	TGTGCCAGCAGCCCTCCCGGGGTGGGAACCGGGGAGCTGTTTTTT	CASSPPGVGTGELFF
many	TRBV28	14	TRBJ1-6	-	TGTGCCAGCAGCTTGCAACAGGAGAATTCACCCCTCCACTTT	CASSLQQENSPLHF
medium-sized	TRBV6-6	12	TRBJ2-3	-	TGTGCCAGCAGTTACGAAGGTCTGGGGCAGTATTTT	CASSYEGLGQYF
-	TRBV5-1	13	TRBJ2-7	-	TGCGCCAGCAGCCCCGGGTCACCCTACGAGCAGTACTTC	CASSPGSPYEQYF
-	TRBV28	14	TRBJ2-5	-	TGTGCCAGCAGTTTAGTCACACCCCAAGAGACCCAGTACTTC	CASSLVTPQETQYF
-	TRBV7-9	14	TRBJ2-1	-	TGTGCCAGCAGCCTAACGGACCAAAGGGATGAGCAGTTCTTC	CASSLTDQRDEQFF
medium-sized	TRBV25-1	14	TRBJ1-3	TRBD1	TGTGCCAGTGTGACAGGGGACTTTGGAAACACCATATATTTT	CASVTGDFGNTIYF
-	TRBV9	12	TRBJ2-3	-	TGTGCCAGCAGCGTAGATGTAGATACGCAGTATTTT	CASSVDVDTQYF
once	TRBV27	14	TRBJ2-7	TRBD1	TGTGCCAGCAGTAAGAGGGACAGGGTCTACGAGCAGTACTTC	CASSKRDRVYEQYF
medium-sized	TRBV20-1	12	TRBJ2-1	TRBD2	TGCAGTGGCGGCGGGAGGGGGAGTGAGCAGTTCTTC	CSGGGRGSEQFF
medium-sized	TRBV20-1	16	TRBJ1-6	TRBD1	TGCAGTGCTAGAGATCATTTCACAGGGGACGGATTTTCCCTCCACTTT	CSARDHFTGDGFSLHF
-	TRBV2	14	TRBJ1-1	-	TGTGCCAGCATGGAAGAGGATGAGAACACTGAAGCTTTCTTT	CASMEEDENTEAFF
many	TRBV5-6	18	TRBJ2-7	TRBD2	TGTGCCAGCTGGCCCACGGCTAGCGGGAGGCCGACATCCTACGAGCAGTACTTC	CASWPTASGRPTSYEQYF